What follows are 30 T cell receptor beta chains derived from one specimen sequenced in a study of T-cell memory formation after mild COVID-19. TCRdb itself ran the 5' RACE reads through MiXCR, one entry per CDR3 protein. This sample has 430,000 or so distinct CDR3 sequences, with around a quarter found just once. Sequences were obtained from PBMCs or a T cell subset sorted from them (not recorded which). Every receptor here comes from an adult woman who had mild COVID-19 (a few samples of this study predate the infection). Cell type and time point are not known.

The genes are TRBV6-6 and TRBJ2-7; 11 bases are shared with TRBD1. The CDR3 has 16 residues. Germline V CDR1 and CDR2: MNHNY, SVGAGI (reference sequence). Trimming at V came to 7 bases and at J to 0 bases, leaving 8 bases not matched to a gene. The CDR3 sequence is CASTALGTGGSYEQYF. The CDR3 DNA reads TGTGCCAGCACCGCCCTGGGGACAGGGGGCTCCTACGAGCAGTACTTC.

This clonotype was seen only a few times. CDR3 in DNA: TGCAGTGCCCGGCCGGGACTCCCTTTTGGAGAGACCCAGTACTTC. Encoded protein: CSARPGLPFGETQYF. The chain recombines TRBV20-1 with TRBJ2-5; D might be TRBD2 (6 bases). The CDR3 runs 15 residues. In germline, CDR1 is DFQATT, CDR2 SNEGSKA (reference sequence). Trimming pared 6 bases from V and 4 bases from J, leaving 21 bases between.

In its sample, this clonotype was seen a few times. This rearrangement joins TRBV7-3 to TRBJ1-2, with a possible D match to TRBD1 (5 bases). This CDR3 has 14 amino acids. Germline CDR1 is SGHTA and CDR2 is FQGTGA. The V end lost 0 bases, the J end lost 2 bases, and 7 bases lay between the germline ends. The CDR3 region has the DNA TGTGCCAGCAGCTTAACCGGGACCAACTATGGCTACACCTTC. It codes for CASSLTGTNYGYTF.

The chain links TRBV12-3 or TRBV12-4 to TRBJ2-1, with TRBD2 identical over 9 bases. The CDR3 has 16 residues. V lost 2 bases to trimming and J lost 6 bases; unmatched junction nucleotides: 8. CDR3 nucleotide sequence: TGTGCCAGCAGTTTAAGCGGGACTAGCAAGACCAATGAGCAGTTCTTC. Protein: CASSLSGTSKTNEQFF.

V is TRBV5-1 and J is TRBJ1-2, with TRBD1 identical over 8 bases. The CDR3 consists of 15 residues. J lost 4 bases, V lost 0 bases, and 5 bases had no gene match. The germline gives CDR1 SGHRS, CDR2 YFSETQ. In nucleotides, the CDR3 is TGCGCCAGCAGCTTGGCGGGACAGGTGAGCTATGGCTACACCTTC. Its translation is CASSLAGQVSYGYTF.

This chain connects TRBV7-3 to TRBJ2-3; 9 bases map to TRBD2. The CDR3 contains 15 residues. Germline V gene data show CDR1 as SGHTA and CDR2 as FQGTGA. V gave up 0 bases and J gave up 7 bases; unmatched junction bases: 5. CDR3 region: CASSLTAGGQYTQYF. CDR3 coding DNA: TGTGCCAGCAGCTTAACGGCGGGGGGGCAATATACGCAGTATTTT.

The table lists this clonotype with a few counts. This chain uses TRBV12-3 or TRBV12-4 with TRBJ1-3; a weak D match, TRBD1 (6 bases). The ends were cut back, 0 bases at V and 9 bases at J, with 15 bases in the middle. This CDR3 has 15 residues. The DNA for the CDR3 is TGTGCCAGCAGTTTAGCCCAGGGGAGGTTCGGCACCATATATTTT. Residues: CASSLAQGRFGTIYF.

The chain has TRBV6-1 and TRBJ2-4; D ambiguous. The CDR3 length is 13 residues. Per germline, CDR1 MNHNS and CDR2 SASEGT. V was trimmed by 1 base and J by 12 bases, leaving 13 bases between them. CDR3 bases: TGTGCCAGCAGTGAAGGAGTCCGGCCGCCTCAGTACTTC. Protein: CASSEGVRPPQYF.

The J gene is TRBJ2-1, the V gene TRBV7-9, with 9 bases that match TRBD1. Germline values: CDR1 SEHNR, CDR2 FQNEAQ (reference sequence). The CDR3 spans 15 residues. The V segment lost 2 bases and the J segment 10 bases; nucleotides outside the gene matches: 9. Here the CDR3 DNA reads TGTGCCAGCAGCTTATTAACCGGACAGGGGAAGGAGCAGTTCTTC. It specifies CASSLLTGQGKEQFF.

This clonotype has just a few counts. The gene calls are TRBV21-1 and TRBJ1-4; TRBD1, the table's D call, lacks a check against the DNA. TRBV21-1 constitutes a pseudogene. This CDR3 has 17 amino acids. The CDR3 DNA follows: TGTGCCAGCAGCAAAGATTCGGATCAGGGCGGCGGTGAAAAACTGTTTTTT. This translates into CASSKDSDQGGGEKLFF.

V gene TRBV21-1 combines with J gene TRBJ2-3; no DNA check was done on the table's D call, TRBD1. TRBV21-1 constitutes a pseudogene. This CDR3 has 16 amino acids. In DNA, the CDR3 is TGTGCCAGCAGCAAAGGTCCGACAGGTGGCACAGATACGCAGTATTTT. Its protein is CASSKGPTGGTDTQYF.

CDR3: CAISESVLSSYEQYF. The CDR3 region has the DNA TGTGCCATCAGTGAGTCCGTACTCAGCTCTTACGAGCAGTACTTC. The V call is TRBV10-3, the J call TRBJ2-7; D is ambiguous. Trimming took 0 bases from V and 4 from J, leaving 13 bases between them. This CDR3 is built from 15 residues. CDR1 and CDR2 from the germline V gene are ENHRY and SYGVKD.

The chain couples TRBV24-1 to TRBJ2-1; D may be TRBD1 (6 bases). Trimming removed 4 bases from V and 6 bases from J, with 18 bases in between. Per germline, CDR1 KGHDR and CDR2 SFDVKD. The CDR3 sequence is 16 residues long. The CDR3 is CATSDQDSPRGNEQFF. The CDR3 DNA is TGTGCCACCAGTGACCAGGACAGTCCACGGGGCAATGAGCAGTTCTTC.

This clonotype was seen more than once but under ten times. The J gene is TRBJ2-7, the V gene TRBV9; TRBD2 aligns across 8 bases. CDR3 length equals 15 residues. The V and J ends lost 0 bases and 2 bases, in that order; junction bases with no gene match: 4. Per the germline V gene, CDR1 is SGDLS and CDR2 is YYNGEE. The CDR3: CASSVEAGGTYEQYF. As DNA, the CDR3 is TGTGCCAGCAGCGTAGAGGCGGGAGGAACCTACGAGCAGTACTTC.

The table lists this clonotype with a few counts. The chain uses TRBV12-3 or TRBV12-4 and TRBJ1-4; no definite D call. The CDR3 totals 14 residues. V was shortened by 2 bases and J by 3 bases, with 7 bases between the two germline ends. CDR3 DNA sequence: TGTGCCAGCAGTTTAAGTGAGGCTAATGAAAAACTGTTTTTT. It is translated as CASSLSEANEKLFF.

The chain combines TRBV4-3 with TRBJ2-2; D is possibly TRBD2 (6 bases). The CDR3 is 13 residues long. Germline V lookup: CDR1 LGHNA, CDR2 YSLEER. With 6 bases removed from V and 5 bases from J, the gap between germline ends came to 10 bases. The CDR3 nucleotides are TGCGCCAGCAGGGCTGGGGGGACCGGGGAGCTGTTTTTT. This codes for CASRAGGTGELFF.

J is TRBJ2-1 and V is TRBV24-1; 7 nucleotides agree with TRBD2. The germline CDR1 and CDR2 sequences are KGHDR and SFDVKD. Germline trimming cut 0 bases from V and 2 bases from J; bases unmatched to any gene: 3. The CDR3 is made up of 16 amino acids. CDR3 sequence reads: CATSDLSGEAYNEQFF. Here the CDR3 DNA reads TGTGCCACCAGTGATTTGAGCGGGGAAGCCTACAATGAGCAGTTCTTC.

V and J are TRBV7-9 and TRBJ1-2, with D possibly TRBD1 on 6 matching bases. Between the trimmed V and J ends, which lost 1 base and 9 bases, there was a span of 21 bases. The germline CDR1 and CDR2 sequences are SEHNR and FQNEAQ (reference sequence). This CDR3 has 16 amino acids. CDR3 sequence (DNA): TGTGCCAGCAGCTTAGGCTACGAGGGGGACGGGGATCGCTACACCTTC. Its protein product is CASSLGYEGDGDRYTF.

Here the CDR3 reads CASSQEVLGREQFF. The CDR3, as DNA: TGCGCCAGCAGCCAAGAGGTCTTAGGACGCGAGCAGTTCTTC. V and J are TRBV4-1 and TRBJ2-1; D remains unclear. V was pared by 0 bases and J by 10 bases, with 13 bases between. Germline lookup yields CDR1 MGHRA and CDR2 YSYEKL. The CDR3 is 14 amino acids.

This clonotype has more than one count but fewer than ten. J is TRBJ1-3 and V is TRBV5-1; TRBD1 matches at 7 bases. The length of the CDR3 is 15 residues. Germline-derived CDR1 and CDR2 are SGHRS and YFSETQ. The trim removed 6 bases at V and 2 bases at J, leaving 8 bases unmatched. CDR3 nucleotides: TGCGCCAGCACCCCACAGGGGATCCCTGGAAACACCATATATTTT. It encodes CASTPQGIPGNTIYF.

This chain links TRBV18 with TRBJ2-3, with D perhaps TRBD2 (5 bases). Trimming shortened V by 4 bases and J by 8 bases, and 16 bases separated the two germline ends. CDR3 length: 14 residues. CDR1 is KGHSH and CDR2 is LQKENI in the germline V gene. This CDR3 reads CASSLLVVEVTQYF. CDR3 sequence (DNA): TGTGCCAGCTCACTACTAGTTGTGGAGGTTACGCAGTATTTT.

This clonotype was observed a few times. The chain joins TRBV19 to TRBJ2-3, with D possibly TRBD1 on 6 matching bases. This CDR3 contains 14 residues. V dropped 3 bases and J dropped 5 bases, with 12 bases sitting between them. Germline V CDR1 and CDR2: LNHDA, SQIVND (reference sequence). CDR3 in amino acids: CASSMVGGQDTQYF. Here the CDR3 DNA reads TGTGCCAGTAGTATGGTAGGGGGACAAGATACGCAGTATTTT. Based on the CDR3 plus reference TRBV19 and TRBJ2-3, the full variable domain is DGGITQSPKYLFRKEGQNVTLSCEQNLNHDAMYWYRQDPGQGLRLIYYSQIVNDFQKGDIAEGYSVSREKKESFPLTVTSAQKNPTAFYLCASSMVGGQDTQYFGPGTRLTVL.

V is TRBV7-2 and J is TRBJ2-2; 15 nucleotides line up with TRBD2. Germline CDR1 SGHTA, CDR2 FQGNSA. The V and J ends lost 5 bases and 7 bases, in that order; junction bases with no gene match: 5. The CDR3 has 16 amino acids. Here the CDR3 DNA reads TGTGCCAGCAGCCGGACTAGCGGGAGGGCCTTCGGGGAGCTGTTTTTT. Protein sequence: CASSRTSGRAFGELFF.

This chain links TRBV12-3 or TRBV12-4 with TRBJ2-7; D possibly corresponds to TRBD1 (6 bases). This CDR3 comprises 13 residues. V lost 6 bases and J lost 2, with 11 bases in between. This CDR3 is CASSIGTTYEQYF. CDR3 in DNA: TGTGCCAGCAGCATCGGGACAACCTACGAGCAGTACTTC.

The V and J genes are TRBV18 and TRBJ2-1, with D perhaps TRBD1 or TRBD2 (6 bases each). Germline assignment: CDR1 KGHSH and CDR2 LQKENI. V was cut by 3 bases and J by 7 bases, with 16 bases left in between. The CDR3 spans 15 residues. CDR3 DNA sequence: TGTGCCAGCTCACCCGGTGGGGGGCAGTCTAATGAGCAGTTCTTC. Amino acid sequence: CASSPGGGQSNEQFF. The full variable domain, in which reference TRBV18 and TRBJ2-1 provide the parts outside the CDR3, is NAGVMQNPRHLVRRRGQEARLRCSPMKGHSHVYWYRQLPEEGLKFMVYLQKENIIDESGMPKERFSAEFPKEGPSILRIQQVVRGDSAAYFCASSPGGGQSNEQFFGPGTRLTVL.

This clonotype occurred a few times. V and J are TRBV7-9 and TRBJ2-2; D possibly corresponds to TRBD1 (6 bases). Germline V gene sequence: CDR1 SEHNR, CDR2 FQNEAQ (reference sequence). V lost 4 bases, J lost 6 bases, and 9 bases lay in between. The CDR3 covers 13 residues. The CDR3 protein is CASSSKGAGELFF. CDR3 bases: TGTGCCAGCAGCTCTAAGGGGGCCGGGGAGCTGTTTTTT.

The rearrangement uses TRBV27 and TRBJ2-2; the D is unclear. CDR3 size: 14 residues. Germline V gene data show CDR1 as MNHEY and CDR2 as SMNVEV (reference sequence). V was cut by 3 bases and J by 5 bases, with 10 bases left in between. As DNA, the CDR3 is TGTGCCAGCAGTTTGTGGGGTTGGACCGGGGAGCTGTTTTTT. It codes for CASSLWGWTGELFF.

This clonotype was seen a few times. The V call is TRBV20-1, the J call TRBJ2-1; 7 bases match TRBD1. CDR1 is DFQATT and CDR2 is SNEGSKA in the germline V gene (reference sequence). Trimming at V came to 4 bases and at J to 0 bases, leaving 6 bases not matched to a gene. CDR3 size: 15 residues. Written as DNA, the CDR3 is TGCAGTGCTACGCCGGGACAGTTCTCCTACAATGAGCAGTTCTTC. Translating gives CSATPGQFSYNEQFF.

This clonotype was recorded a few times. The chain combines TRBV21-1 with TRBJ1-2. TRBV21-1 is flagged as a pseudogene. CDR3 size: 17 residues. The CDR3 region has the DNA TGTGCCAGCAGCAAAGCGCCGGTACCTACGGTTAACTATGGCTACACCTTC. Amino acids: CASSKAPVPTVNYGYTF.

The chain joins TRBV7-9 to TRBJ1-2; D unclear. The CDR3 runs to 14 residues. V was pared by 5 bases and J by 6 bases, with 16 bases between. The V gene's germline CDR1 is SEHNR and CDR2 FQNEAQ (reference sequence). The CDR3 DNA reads TGTGCCAGCAGCCTTTTGGGCCTTGACGATGGCTACACCTTC. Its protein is CASSLLGLDDGYTF.